The present entry profiles one T cell receptor (beta chain) with its context. Its antigen is unknown. Base quality data are lacking; no much larger clone is found one base away. This sample was included in a study of blood T cell repertoires in COVID-19 (dated by TCRdb to between 2020 and 2021). Background on the whole study: Samples from collaborators originated in the United States, Italy and Spain and spanned both the acute and convalescent phases of COVID-19. The repertoires were released in a freely available public database meant as a resource for research on the immune response to SARS-CoV-2. The samples were drawn from two sources: the first 160 participants of the ongoing ImmuneRACE study, and 1,200 or so subjects contributed by 6 global collaborators. HLA class I and class II types, where available, came from metadata supplied by the sample provider rather than from assay-based typing. Sample metadata almost always included a de-identified subject ID, COVID-19 status, age in years and sex. The material from the prospective study consisted of cDNA or gDNA derived from T cells, B-cell-depleted T cells, or PBMCs. Deeply sampled blood TCRbeta repertoires from subjects exposed to, actively infected with, or recovered from COVID-19 were included in the dataset. Points the paper makes about the study in general: How much clinical and demographic metadata was included differed by source and by participant, and the metadata was provided uncurated.

Each collaborating institution followed its own protocols to collect whole blood in K2EDTA tubes. Collaborator samples were shipped for TCRbeta analysis as frozen whole blood, isolated PBMCs, or DNA extracted from either sample type. The immunoSEQ Assay, a bias-controlled multiplex PCR, was used to amplify TCRbeta CDR3 regions from genomic DNA. The source study handled its data this way. Nucleated cell counts per sample were estimated from amplification of reference gene primers within the assay. Sequence reads were collapsed and filtered to measure the absolute abundance of every unique TCRbeta CDR3 rearrangement. For each sample, productive Simpson clonality was calculated as the square root of Simpson's diversity index across productive rearrangements. Sourced from immuneACCESS, this table was stored by TCRdb with only in-frame sequences that have V and J called. A share of the clones is absent; for the studies checked, an unresolved V gene accounts for under half, and the remainder has no known explanation. That table furnishes V, J and clone size, whereas the DNA furnished D and trimming. The sample has around 200,000 clones on record, under 90% of them singletons. The biggest ten clones account for about 2.7% of the sample.

From cysteine to phenylalanine, the CDR3 is 14 amino acids long. Only the CDR3 region is kept as DNA, spanning 42 bases read in frame from base 1. Trimming accounts for 5 bases at V and 6 bases at J, while the number of junction bases matched to no gene is 7. The germline V gene provides CDR1 SGHTA and CDR2 FQGNSA. The source is a woman aged 35 to 49 with active or convalescent COVID-19. Recombination joined TRBV7-2 with TRBJ1-2, with 9 central nucleotides matching TRBD1. The specimen was peripheral blood. The CDR3 protein is CASSQQGQGDGYTF. DNA sequence: TGTGCCAGCAGCCAACAGGGACAGGGAGATGGCTACACCTTC.